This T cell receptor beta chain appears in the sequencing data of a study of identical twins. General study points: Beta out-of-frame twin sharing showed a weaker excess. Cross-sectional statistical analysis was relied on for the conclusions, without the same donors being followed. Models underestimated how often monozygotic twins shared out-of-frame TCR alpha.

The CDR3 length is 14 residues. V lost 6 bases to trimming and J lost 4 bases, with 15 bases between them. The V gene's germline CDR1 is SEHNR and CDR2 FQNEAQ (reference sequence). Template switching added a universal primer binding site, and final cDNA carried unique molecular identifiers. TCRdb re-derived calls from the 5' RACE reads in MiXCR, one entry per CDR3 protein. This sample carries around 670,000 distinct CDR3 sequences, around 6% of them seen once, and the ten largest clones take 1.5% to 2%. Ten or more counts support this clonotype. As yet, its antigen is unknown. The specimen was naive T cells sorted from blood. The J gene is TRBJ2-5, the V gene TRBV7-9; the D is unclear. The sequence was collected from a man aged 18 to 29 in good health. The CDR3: CASRTGALGETQYF. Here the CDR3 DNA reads TGTGCCAGCAGGACCGGAGCCTTGGGAGAGACCCAGTACTTC. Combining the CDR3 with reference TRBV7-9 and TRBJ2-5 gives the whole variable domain DTGVSQNPRHKITKRGQNVTFRCDPISEHNRLYWYRQTLGQGPEFLTYFQNEAQLEKSRLLSDRFSAERPKGSFSTLEIQRTEQGDSAMYLCASRTGALGETQYFGPGTRLLVL.